The 18 T cell receptor beta chains in this list originate from one sample, sequenced in a study of identical twins. A single record per CDR3 protein comes from TCRdb applying MiXCR to the 5' RACE reads. The sample shows 300,000 to 400,000 distinct CDR3 sequences, approximately 9.1% of them seen only once. The sequencing sample was made of naive T cells sorted from blood. The receptors here all came from a woman aged 45 to 65 in good health.

This clonotype was recorded at least ten times. The J gene is TRBJ1-3, the V gene TRBV12-3 or TRBV12-4; D unclear. V gave up 3 bases and J gave up 4 bases, with 10 bases separating them. The CDR3 is made up of 14 amino acids. CDR3 in DNA: TGTGCCAGCAGTTTGATGGCTGTAGGAAACACCATATATTTT. Protein: CASSLMAVGNTIYF.

The V gene is TRBV5-1, the J gene TRBJ2-3, with 10 bases identical to TRBD2. V was pared by 1 base and J by 3 bases, with 8 bases of the junction left unmatched. The CDR3 is 17 residues long. Germline CDR1 is SGHRS and CDR2 is YFSETQ. The CDR3 spells CASSLSSGRAWTDTQYF. The CDR3 DNA reads as TGCGCCAGCAGCTTGAGCAGCGGGAGGGCTTGGACAGATACGCAGTATTTT.

Many counts were recorded for this clonotype. The rearrangement uses TRBV27 and TRBJ1-4; no definite D call. The germline V gene encodes CDR1 MNHEY and CDR2 SMNVEV (reference sequence). The CDR3 contains 18 residues. Trimming shortened V by 1 base and J by 3 bases, and 18 bases separated the two germline ends. CDR3 residues: CASSLYPPGPGSNEKLFF. CDR3 sequence (DNA): TGTGCCAGCAGTTTATATCCCCCTGGGCCCGGATCTAATGAAAAACTGTTTTTT.

The J gene is TRBJ2-7, the V gene TRBV6-5; D is perhaps TRBD2 (6 bases). The CDR3 runs to 14 residues. Trimming shortened V by 6 bases and J by 1 base, and 13 bases separated the two germline ends. The V gene's germline CDR1 is MNHEY and CDR2 SVGAGI. The CDR3 sequence is CASRPRLVSYEQYF. CDR3 DNA: TGTGCCAGCAGGCCGAGACTAGTTTCCTACGAGCAGTACTTC.

Many counts were recorded for this clonotype. This rearrangement joins TRBV18 to TRBJ2-5, with D unclear. Deletions cut 2 bases from V and 2 bases from J, with 9 bases between. The CDR3 covers 14 residues. Germline CDR1 is KGHSH and CDR2 is LQKENI. The CDR3 loop is CASSPGNRQETQYF. The CDR3 nucleotides read TGTGCCAGCTCACCAGGGAACAGACAAGAGACCCAGTACTTC.

In its sample, this clonotype was seen a few times. The chain has TRBV27 and TRBJ2-7; D gene uncertain. The CDR3 length is 15 residues. Per germline, CDR1 MNHEY and CDR2 SMNVEV (reference sequence). V shed 2 bases and J shed 0 bases, with 11 bases lying between them. The CDR3 nucleotides are TGTGCCAGCAGTTTAACCGTGACGTACTCCTACGAGCAGTACTTC. Amino acids: CASSLTVTYSYEQYF.

V gene TRBV12-3 or TRBV12-4 combines with J gene TRBJ2-1; D is undetermined. V lost 2 bases and J 0 bases, leaving 11 bases between the germline ends. The CDR3 covers 16 residues. The CDR3 DNA reads as TGTGCCAGCAGTTTACGGGTAGCAGACTCCTACAATGAGCAGTTCTTC. Its protein is CASSLRVADSYNEQFF.

There are many counts of this clonotype. The chain joins TRBV5-1 to TRBJ1-1; maybe TRBD1 (6 bases). The V gene's germline CDR1 is SGHRS and CDR2 YFSETQ. V lost 5 bases, J lost 1 base, and 12 bases lay in between. This CDR3 comprises 14 residues. CDR3 DNA sequence: TGCGCCAGCAGTTCAGGGGTCGGGAACACTGAAGCTTTCTTT. Its translation is CASSSGVGNTEAFF.

This clonotype turned up a few times. The V gene is TRBV21-1, the J gene TRBJ1-5; the DNA was not used to check the table's D call, TRBD1. TRBV21-1 is tagged as a pseudogene. The CDR3 contains 17 residues. The CDR3 sequence: CASSRLCGDSSNQPQHF. CDR3 DNA: TGTGCCAGCAGCAGGCTTTGTGGGGACAGTAGCAATCAGCCCCAGCATTTT.

This clonotype was counted at least ten times. The chain links TRBV5-6 to TRBJ1-5, with D possibly TRBD1 on 5 matching bases. The V end lost 3 bases, the J end lost 6 bases, and 16 bases lay between the germline ends. The germline CDR1 and CDR2 sequences are SGHDT and YYEEEE. The CDR3 sequence is 15 residues long. For the CDR3, the DNA is TGTGCCAGCAGCTACTCAGGGATGGGAGGTCAGCCCCAGCATTTT. Translated: CASSYSGMGGQPQHF.

The CDR3, as DNA: TGTGCCAGCATCTCGCGGCGGGGAGCAGATACGCAGTATTTT. Its protein product is CASISRRGADTQYF. The V gene is TRBV7-8, the J gene TRBJ2-3, with D maybe TRBD2 (6 bases). The CDR3 is 14 residues long. Germline CDR1 and CDR2: SGHVS and FQNEAQ. The V end was cut by 7 bases, the J end by 4 bases, with 15 bases between.

Ten or more counts support this clonotype. The genes are TRBV3-1 and TRBJ2-7; 11 nucleotides line up with TRBD2. J was trimmed by 2 bases and V by 1 base; bases with no gene match: 1. Germline CDR1 LGHDT, CDR2 YNNKEL (reference sequence). The CDR3 covers 15 residues. This chain's CDR3 is CASSQGLAGTYEQYF. The CDR3 nucleotides read TGTGCCAGCAGCCAAGGACTAGCGGGAACCTACGAGCAGTACTTC.

V gene TRBV2 combines with J gene TRBJ1-2, with D possibly being TRBD1 (5 bases). Trimming stripped 6 bases from V and 4 bases from J, with 12 bases between. From germline, CDR1 is SNHLY and CDR2 FYNNEI. CDR3 size: 13 residues. CDR3 loop: CASSLGLGYGYTF. The CDR3 region has the DNA TGTGCCAGCAGCCTGGGACTCGGCTATGGCTACACCTTC.

This clonotype has a handful of counts. V gene TRBV6-6 combines with J gene TRBJ1-1; D is possibly TRBD1 (5 bases). The CDR3 runs 13 residues. Germline V gene data show CDR1 as MNHNY and CDR2 as SVGAGI (reference sequence). V lost 5 bases and J lost 4, with 11 bases in between. Written as DNA, the CDR3 is TGTGCCAGCAGTCAGGGAGGAATCACTGAAGCTTTCTTT. Protein product: CASSQGGITEAFF.

The V and J genes are TRBV20-1 and TRBJ2-6, with 8 positions matching TRBD1. The germline V gene encodes CDR1 DFQATT and CDR2 SNEGSKA (reference sequence). The CDR3 contains 16 residues. J was trimmed by 3 bases and V by 3 bases; bases with no gene match: 7. CDR3 loop: CSARGTGLFGANVLTF. The CDR3 DNA sequence: TGCAGTGCTAGGGGGACAGGCCTCTTTGGGGCCAACGTCCTGACTTTC.

This chain uses TRBV5-1 with TRBJ2-3; 9 bases map to TRBD1. CDR1 SGHRS and CDR2 YFSETQ come from the germline V gene. The CDR3 sequence is 15 residues long. The V and J ends lost 1 base and 6 bases, in that order; junction bases with no gene match: 6. This CDR3 reads CASSLYRGPSDTQYF. In DNA form, the CDR3 reads TGCGCCAGCAGCTTGTACAGGGGGCCCTCGGATACGCAGTATTTT.

Ten or more counts support this clonotype. The gene calls are TRBV5-1 and TRBJ2-7; 8 bases line up with TRBD2. Germline CDR1 is SGHRS and CDR2 is YFSETQ. There are 15 residues in the CDR3. J gave up 3 bases and V 0 bases, and 5 bases lay outside the gene matches. The CDR3 region is CASSLVSSGSYEQYF. DNA for the CDR3: TGCGCCAGCAGCTTGGTATCCAGCGGGAGCTACGAGCAGTACTTC.

The J gene is TRBJ1-3, the V gene TRBV7-8; 10 nucleotides line up with TRBD1. With 2 bases clipped from V and 7 bases from J, the junction kept 5 bases outside the gene matches. CDR1 and CDR2 from the germline V gene are SGHVS and FQNEAQ. This CDR3 spans 15 amino acids. CDR3 amino acids: CASSLRQGARNTIYF. CDR3 sequence (DNA): TGTGCCAGCAGCTTAAGACAGGGGGCACGGAACACCATATATTTT.